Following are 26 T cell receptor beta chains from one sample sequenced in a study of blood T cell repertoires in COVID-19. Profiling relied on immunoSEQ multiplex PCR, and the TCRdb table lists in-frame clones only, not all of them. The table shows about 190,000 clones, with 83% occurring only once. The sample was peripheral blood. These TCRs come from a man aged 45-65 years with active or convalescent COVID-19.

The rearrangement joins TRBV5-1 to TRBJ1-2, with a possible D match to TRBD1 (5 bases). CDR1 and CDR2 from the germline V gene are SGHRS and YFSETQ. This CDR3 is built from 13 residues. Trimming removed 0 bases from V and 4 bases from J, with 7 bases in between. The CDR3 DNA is TGCGCCAGCAGCTTGGAGACAGTCTATGGCTACACCTTC. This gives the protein CASSLETVYGYTF.

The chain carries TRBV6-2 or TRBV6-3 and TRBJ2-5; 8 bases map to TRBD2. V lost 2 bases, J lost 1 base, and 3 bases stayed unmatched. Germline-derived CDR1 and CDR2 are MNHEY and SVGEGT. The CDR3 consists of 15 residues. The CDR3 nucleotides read TGTGCCAGCAGTTACCTAGCGGGCGTCCAAGAGACCCAGTACTTC. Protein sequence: CASSYLAGVQETQYF.

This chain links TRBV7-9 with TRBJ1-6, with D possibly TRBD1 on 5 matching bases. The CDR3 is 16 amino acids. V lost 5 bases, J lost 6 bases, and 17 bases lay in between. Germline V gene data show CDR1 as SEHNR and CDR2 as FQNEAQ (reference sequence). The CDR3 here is CASSTSAGVANSPLHF. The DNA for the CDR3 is TGTGCCAGCAGCACCTCGGCGGGGGTCGCTAATTCACCCCTCCACTTT.

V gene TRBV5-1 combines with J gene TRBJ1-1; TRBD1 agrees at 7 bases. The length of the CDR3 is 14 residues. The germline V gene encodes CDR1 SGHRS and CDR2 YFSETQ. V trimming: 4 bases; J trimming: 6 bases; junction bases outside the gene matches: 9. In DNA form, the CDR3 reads TGCGCCAGCAGCCCCTCGACAGGGAGTCCTGAAGCTTTCTTT. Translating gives CASSPSTGSPEAFF.

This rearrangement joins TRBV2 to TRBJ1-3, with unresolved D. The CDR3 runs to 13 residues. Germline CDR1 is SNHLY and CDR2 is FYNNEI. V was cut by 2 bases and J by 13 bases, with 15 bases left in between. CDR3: CASSERLREKIYF. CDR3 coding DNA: TGTGCCAGCAGTGAACGTTTGCGAGAGAAGATATATTTT. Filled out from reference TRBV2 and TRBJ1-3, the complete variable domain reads EPEVTQTPSHQVTQMGQEVILRCVPISNHLYFYWYRQILGQKVEFLVSFYNNEISEKSEIFDDQFSVERPDGSNFTLKIRSTKLEDSAMYFCASSERLREKIYFGEGSWLTVV.

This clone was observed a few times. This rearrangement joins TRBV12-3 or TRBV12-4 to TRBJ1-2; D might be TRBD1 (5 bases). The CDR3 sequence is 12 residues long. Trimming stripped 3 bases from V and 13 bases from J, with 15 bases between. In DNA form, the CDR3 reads TGTGCCAGCAGTTTCGGGACTACTGCGCCCACCTTC. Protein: CASSFGTTAPTF.

The CDR3 spells CASSIEEGAGEQFF. In nucleotides, the CDR3 is TGTGCCAGTAGTATAGAGGAGGGGGCGGGTGAGCAGTTCTTC. This chain connects TRBV19 to TRBJ2-1, with a weak D call TRBD1 (7 bases). The germline V and J ends were trimmed by 0 bases and 9 bases, with 12 bases remaining between them. Germline assignment: CDR1 LNHDA and CDR2 SQIVND (reference sequence). There are 14 residues in the CDR3.

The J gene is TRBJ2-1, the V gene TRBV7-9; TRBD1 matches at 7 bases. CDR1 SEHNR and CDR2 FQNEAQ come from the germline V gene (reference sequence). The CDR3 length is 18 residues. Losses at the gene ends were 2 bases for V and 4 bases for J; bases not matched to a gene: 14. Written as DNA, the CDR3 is TGTGCCAGCAGCTTATGGAATCAGGGGGACCTTAATTACAATGAGCAGTTCTTC. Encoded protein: CASSLWNQGDLNYNEQFF. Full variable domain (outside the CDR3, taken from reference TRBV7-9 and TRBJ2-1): DTGVSQNPRHKITKRGQNVTFRCDPISEHNRLYWYRQTLGQGPEFLTYFQNEAQLEKSRLLSDRFSAERPKGSFSTLEIQRTEQGDSAMYLCASSLWNQGDLNYNEQFFGPGTRLTVL.

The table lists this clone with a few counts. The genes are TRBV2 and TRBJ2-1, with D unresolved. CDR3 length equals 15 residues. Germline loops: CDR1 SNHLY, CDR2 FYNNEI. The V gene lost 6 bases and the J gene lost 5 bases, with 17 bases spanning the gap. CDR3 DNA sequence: TGTGCCAGCAGGAGAGAGATCGCTGAAAACAATGAGCAGTTCTTC. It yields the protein CASRREIAENNEQFF.

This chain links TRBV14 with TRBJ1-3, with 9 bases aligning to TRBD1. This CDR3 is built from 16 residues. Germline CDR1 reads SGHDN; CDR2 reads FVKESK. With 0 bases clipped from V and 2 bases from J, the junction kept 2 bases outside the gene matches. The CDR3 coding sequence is TGTGCCAGCAGCCAAGATAACAGGGGGCCTGGAAACACCATATATTTT. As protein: CASSQDNRGPGNTIYF. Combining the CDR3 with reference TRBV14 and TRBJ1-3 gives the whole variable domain EAGVTQFPSHSVIEKGQTVTLRCDPISGHDNLYWYRRVMGKEIKFLLHFVKESKQDESGMPNNRFLAERTGGTYSTLKVQPAELEDSGVYFCASSQDNRGPGNTIYFGEGSWLTVV.

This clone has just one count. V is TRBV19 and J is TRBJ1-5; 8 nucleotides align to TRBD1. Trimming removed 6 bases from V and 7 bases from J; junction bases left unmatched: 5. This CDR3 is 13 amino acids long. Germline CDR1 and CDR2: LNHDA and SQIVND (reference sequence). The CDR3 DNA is TGTGCCAGTAGGGGACAGGCCCACCAGCCCCAGCATTTT. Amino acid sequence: CASRGQAHQPQHF.

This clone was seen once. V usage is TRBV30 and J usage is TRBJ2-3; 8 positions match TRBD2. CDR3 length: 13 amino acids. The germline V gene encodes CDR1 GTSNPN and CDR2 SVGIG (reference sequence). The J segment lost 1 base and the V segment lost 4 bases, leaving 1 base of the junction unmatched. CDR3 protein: CAWTGGGTDTQYF. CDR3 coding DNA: TGTGCCTGGACGGGGGGGGGCACAGATACGCAGTATTTT.

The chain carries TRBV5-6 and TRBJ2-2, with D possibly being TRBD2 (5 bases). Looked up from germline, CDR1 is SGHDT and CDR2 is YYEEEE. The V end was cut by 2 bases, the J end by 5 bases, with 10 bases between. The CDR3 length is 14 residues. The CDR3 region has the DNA TGTGCCAGCAGCTTCGATTCGGGGACCGGGGAGCTGTTTTTT. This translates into CASSFDSGTGELFF.

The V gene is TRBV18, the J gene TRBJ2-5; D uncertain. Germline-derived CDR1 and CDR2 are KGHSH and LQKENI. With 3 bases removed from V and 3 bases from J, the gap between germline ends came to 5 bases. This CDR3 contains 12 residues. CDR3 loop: CASSPNKETQYF. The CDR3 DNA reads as TGTGCCAGCTCACCCAACAAAGAGACCCAGTACTTC. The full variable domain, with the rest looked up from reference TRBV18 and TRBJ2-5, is NAGVMQNPRHLVRRRGQEARLRCSPMKGHSHVYWYRQLPEEGLKFMVYLQKENIIDESGMPKERFSAEFPKEGPSILRIQQVVRGDSAAYFCASSPNKETQYFGPGTRLLVL.

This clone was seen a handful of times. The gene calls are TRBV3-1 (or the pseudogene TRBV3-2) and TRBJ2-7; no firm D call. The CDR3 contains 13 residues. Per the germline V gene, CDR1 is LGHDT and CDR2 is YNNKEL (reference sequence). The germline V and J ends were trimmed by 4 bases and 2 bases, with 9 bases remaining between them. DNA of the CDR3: TGTGCCAGCAGCCTCCGACAACCCTACGAGCAGTACTTC. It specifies CASSLRQPYEQYF.

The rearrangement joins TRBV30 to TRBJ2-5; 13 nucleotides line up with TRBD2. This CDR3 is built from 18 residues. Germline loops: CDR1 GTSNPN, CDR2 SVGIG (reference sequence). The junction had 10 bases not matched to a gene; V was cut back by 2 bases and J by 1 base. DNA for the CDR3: TGTGCCTGGAGTTATATCGGACTAGCGGGGGTCGGCCAAGAGACCCAGTACTTC. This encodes CAWSYIGLAGVGQETQYF. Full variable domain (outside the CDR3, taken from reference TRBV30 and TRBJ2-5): SQTIHQWPATLVQPVGSPLSLECTVEGTSNPNLYWYRQAAGRGLQLLFYSVGIGQISSEVPQNLSASRPQDRQFILSSKKLLLSDSGFYLCAWSYIGLAGVGQETQYFGPGTRLLVL.

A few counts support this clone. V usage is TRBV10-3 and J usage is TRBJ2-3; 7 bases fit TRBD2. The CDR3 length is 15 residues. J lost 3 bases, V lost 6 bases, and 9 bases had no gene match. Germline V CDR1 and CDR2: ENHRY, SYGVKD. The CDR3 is CAIRRTSPATDTQYF. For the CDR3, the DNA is TGTGCCATCAGACGGACTAGTCCTGCGACAGATACGCAGTATTTT.

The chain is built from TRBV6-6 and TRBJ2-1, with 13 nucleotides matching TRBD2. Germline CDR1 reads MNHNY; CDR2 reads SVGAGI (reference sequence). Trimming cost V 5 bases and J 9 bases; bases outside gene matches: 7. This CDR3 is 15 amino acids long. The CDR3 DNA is TGTGCCAGCAGTACCACTAGCGGGAGGGCCGGTGAGCAGTTCTTC. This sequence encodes CASSTTSGRAGEQFF.

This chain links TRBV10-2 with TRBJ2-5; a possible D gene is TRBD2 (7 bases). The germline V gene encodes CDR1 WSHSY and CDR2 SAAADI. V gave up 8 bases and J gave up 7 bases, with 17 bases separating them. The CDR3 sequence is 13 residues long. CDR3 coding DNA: TGCGCCAGCGGCGGGGGCCTGGGGGGGACCCAGTACTTC. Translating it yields CASGGGLGGTQYF.

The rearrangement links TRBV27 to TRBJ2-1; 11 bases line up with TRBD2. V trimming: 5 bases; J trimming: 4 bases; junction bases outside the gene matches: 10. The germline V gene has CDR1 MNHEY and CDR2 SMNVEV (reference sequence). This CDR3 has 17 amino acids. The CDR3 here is CASSPNRLAGPYNEQFF. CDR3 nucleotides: TGTGCCAGCAGTCCAAACCGACTAGCGGGACCTTACAATGAGCAGTTCTTC.

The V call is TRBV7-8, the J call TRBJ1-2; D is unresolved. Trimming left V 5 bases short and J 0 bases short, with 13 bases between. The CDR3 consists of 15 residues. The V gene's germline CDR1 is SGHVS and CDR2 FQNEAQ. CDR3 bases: TGTGCCAGCAGCCCATTATTAGCTGCTAACTATGGCTACACCTTC. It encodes CASSPLLAANYGYTF.

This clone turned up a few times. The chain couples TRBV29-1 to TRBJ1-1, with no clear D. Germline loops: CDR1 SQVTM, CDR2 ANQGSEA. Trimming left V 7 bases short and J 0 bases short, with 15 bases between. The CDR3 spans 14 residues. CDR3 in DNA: TGCAGCGCGAACATCCCTCCCATGAACACTGAAGCTTTCTTT. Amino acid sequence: CSANIPPMNTEAFF.

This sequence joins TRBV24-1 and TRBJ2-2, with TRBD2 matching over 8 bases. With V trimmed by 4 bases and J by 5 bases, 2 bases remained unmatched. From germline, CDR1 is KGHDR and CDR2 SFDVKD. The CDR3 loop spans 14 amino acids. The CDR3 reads CATSDPSGTGELFF. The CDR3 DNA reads TGTGCCACCAGTGACCCTAGCGGGACCGGGGAGCTGTTTTTT.

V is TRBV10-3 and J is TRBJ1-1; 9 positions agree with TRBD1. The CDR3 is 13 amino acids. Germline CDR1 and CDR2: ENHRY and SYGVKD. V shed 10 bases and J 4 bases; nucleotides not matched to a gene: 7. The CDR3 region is CATRDRGGTEAFF. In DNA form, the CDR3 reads TGTGCCACTCGCGACAGGGGGGGCACTGAAGCTTTCTTT.

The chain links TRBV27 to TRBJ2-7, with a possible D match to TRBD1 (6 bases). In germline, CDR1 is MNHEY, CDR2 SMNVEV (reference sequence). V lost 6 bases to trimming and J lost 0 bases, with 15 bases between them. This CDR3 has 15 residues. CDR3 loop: CASSPGQRYSYEQYF. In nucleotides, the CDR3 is TGTGCCAGCAGCCCCGGACAGCGGTACTCCTACGAGCAGTACTTC.

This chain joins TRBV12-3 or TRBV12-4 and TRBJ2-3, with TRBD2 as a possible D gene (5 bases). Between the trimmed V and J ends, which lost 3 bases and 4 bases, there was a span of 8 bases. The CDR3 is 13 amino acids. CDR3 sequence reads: CASSFSGADTQYF. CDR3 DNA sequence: TGTGCCAGCAGTTTTTCCGGGGCAGATACGCAGTATTTT.